These T cell receptor beta chains were read from a single sample in a study of PD-1 blockade in classical Hodgkin lymphoma. Some clones are missing from TCRdb's copy, which holds only in-frame ones; the method was immunoSEQ multiplex PCR. The top ten clones hold 2.3% of a sample with about 33,000 clones, 90% to 95% of them seen once. The sample taken for sequencing was peripheral blood mononuclear cells (PBMCs). These receptors were taken from a human donor with classical Hodgkin lymphoma. Each CDR3 is given with its conserved first and last residue. Each record gives: clone size, V gene, CDR3 protein. Part of the rows lack a size; the others show once, few, many or a class for expanded clones.

.	TRBV7-8	CASSSDLRLDTEAFF
.	TRBV19	CASSIEAGSGNTIYF
.	TRBV2	CASSFPFSGNTIYF
.	TRBV7-2	CASSSGGSRGLRNTIYF
.	TRBV19	CASSSTLGGEAFF
.	TRBV5-6	CASSFVISSYNEQFF
.	TRBV5-1	CASSLDGEKLFF
.	TRBV15	CATSSPGGVGEKLFF
once	TRBV27	CASSSLAGVETQYF
.	TRBV11-2	CASSLMRGAHGYTF
.	TRBV27	CASSSIEGAGQPQHF
.	TRBV30	CAWSDRVNQPQHF
.	TRBV10-3	CAISESFGGRAYNEQFF
.	TRBV11-2	CASSPAYNEQFF
.	TRBV5-8	CASSWTDGGSNYGYTF
.	TRBV5-1	CASSLKSAVETQYF
.	TRBV7-9	CASSLTGSTYEQYF
.	TRBV7-9	CASSLGTGGALNYGYTF
.	TRBV9	CASSMDRATEAFF
.	TRBV29-1	CSVVGDPLAGGAETQYF
.	TRBV2	CASLTGTVNTGELFF
.	TRBV5-1	CASSLVPGTYEQYF
.	TRBV9	CASSPASAGTQYF
.	TRBV5-1	CASSSEQGWNTEAFF
.	TRBV18	CASSPGLADEQFF
.	TRBV19	CASTPGVARYNEQFF
.	TRBV7-9	CASSLDDRGRGEKLFF
.	TRBV4-2	CASSPGLAVNNEQFF
.	TRBV13	CASSLGRTGGLNTEAFF
.	TRBV7-9	CASSLVAWGETQYF